The 4 T cell receptor beta chains in this list originate from one sample, sequenced in a study of cytomegalovirus exposure and HLA in healthy donors (dated by TCRdb to about 2017). Library method: the immunoSEQ multiplex PCR assay. A mixture of 60 forward primers for TCR Vbeta segments and 13 reverse primers for TCR Jbeta segments was used in the multiplex PCR. Imported from immuneACCESS, the table was reduced by TCRdb to in-frame sequences with V and J called. These copies leave out some clones; in studies compared against another copy, an unresolved V gene accounts for under half, and the cause of the remainder is not known. This sample lists about 150,000 clones; 75% to 90% were detected once. The top ten clonotypes cover 8.1% of the sample. Sequenced material: PBMCs. The receptors were sampled from a woman between 50 and 59 years old in good health and CMV-seropositive.

The chain carries TRBV5-5 and TRBJ1-2; tentative D call: TRBD1 (5 bases). The CDR3 has 15 residues. Germline V CDR1 and CDR2: SGHKS, YYEKEE (reference sequence). Between the trimmed V and J ends, which lost 4 bases and 4 bases, there was a span of 17 bases. The CDR3 sequence: CASSPPPTVAYGYTF. The CDR3 nucleotides read TGTGCCAGCAGCCCCCCCCCGACAGTTGCCTATGGCTACACCTTC.

This clone was detected a few times. The V gene is TRBV5-8, the J gene TRBJ2-1; no definite D call. Germline V gene data show CDR1 as SGHTS and CDR2 as YDEGEE. This CDR3 region has 15 residues. V lost 0 bases, J lost 0 bases, and 7 bases lay in between. CDR3 residues: CASSLDSSSYNEQFF. Here the CDR3 DNA reads TGTGCCAGCAGCTTGGACTCGAGCTCCTACAATGAGCAGTTCTTC.

This chain joins TRBV9 and TRBJ1-1, with D perhaps matching TRBD1 (5 bases). V lost 0 bases, J lost 9 bases, and 12 bases lay in between. Germline lookup yields CDR1 SGDLS and CDR2 YYNGEE. This CDR3 has 13 amino acids. CDR3 nucleotides: TGTGCCAGCAGCGTAGGTAGTGGGGGGAAAGCTTTCTTT. It encodes CASSVGSGGKAFF. The full variable domain, rest sourced from reference TRBV9 and TRBJ1-1, is DSGVTQTPKHLITATGQRVTLRCSPRSGDLSVYWYQQSLDQGLQFLIQYYNGEERAKGNILERFSAQQFPDLHSELNLSSLELGDSALYFCASSVGSGGKAFFGQGTRLTVV.

This clone appeared once. The rearrangement uses TRBV29-1 and TRBJ2-7, with 10 bases that match TRBD1. The CDR3 totals 12 residues. The germline gives CDR1 SQVTM, CDR2 ANQGSEA. V was clipped by 7 bases and J by 5 bases; unmatched bases: 5. The CDR3 loop reads CSGRTGGNEQYF. The DNA of the CDR3 is TGCAGCGGTAGGACAGGGGGGAACGAGCAGTACTTC.